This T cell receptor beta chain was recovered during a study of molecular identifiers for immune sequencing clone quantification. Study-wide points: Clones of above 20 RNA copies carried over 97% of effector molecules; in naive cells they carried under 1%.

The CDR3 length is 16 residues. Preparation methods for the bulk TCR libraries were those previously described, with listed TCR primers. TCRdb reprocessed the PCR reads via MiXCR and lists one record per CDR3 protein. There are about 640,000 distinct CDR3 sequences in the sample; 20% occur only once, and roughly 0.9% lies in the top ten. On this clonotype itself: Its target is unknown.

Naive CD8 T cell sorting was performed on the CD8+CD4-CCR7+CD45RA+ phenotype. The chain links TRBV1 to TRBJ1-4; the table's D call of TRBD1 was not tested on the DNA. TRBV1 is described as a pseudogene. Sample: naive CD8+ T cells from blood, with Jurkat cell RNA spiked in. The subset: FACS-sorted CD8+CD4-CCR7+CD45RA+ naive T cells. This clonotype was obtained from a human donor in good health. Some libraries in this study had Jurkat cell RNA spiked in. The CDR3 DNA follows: TGCACCAGCAGCCAAGATAGGGGGGAGACAGAGGAAAAACTGTTTTTT. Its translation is CTSSQDRGETEEKLFF.